This T cell receptor beta chain was identified in a study of cytomegalovirus exposure and HLA in healthy donors. The CDR3 consists of 14 residues. Germline assignment: CDR1 SEHNR and CDR2 FQNEAQ (reference sequence). The trim removed 5 bases at V and 5 bases at J, leaving 8 bases unmatched. The study ran its PCR with 60 Vbeta and 13 Jbeta primers. Data came from immunoSEQ multiplex PCR; TCRdb stores just in-frame clones and leaves some out. There are 65,000 to 75,000 clones in the sample; almost 70% occur only once, and 15% to 20% lies in the top ten. To note about this clone: What it binds is unknown.

General observations from the study: In a later analysis, at a false discovery rate of 0.05, about 17,000 TCR beta sequences matched HLA alleles. Most TCR sequences showed up rarely, but some public TCRs showed up in many donors. Highest at DRB1 and lowest at HLA-C, TCR association rates differed among HLA loci in a later analysis. A few V segments could not be told apart, such as TRBV6-2 and TRBV6-3, and were left out.

The chain recombines TRBV7-9 with TRBJ1-1; 7 positions agree with TRBD1. This receptor was taken from a man aged 35-49 years in good health and CMV-seropositive. Material for sequencing was PBMCs. CDR3 amino acids: CASSPQGVRTEAFF. In DNA form, the CDR3 reads TGTGCCAGCAGCCCTCAGGGGGTACGGACTGAAGCTTTCTTT.